The clone carrying this TCR beta chain was picked up many times. Its antigen remains unknown. The data stem from a study of early T cells in non-severe SARS-CoV-2 infection. Study background: The authors sequenced bulk RNA from unsorted whole blood, leaving chains unpaired. Study-level results: Matching results from VDJdb favored anti-spike CD8 responses, leaving private and CD4 specificities undetected.

Germline CDR1 reads SGHTA; CDR2 reads FQGNSA. J lost 4 bases, V lost 6 bases, and 3 bases had no gene match. CDR3 length: 14 amino acids. Unique molecular identifiers were added to individual cDNA molecules. One entry per CDR3 protein, called by TCRdb with MiXCR from the 5' RACE reads. The table records 85,000 to 100,000 distinct CDR3 sequences, about 10% of them present only once. Sequencing was done on a sample of whole blood. The rearrangement joins TRBV7-2 to TRBJ1-5; TRBD1 agrees at 10 bases. The receptor's source is an adult who was a healthcare worker with PCR-confirmed SARS-CoV-2 infection or an uninfected control (not recorded which). This CDR3 reads CASSPDRGNQPQHF. DNA for the CDR3: TGTGCCAGCAGTCCGGACAGGGGGAATCAGCCCCAGCATTTT. The full variable domain, with the rest looked up from reference TRBV7-2 and TRBJ1-5, is GAGVSQSPSNKVTEKGKDVELRCDPISGHTALYWYRQSLGQGLEFLIYFQGNSAPDKSGLPSDRFSAERTGGSVSTLTIQRTQQEDSAVYLCASSPDRGNQPQHFGDGTRLSIL.